The source of this T cell receptor beta chain is a study of T cell repertoires in cytomegalovirus infection (dated by TCRdb to about 2019). Regarding the study in general: Alongside well-studied HLA-B-restricted epitopes, the peptide stimulations were aimed at recently identified HLA-C-restricted CMV epitopes, whose presentation resists viral immunomodulation. Donor HLA type was relevant to the analysis, because carriage of CMV infection together with the matching HLA type was indicated by public TCR beta signatures.

There are a few counts of this clonotype. The target of this receptor is not known. No per-base quality is available; no much larger clone lies one base away. The full study reports these points: The ex vivo response was dominated by HLA-C-restricted CMV-specific TCR beta clonotypes, which also provided the single most frequent clonotype in two of eight donors. In both this cohort and an independent cohort of 350 or so donors, the cumulative frequency of public TCR beta family members distinguished carriers of CMV infection plus the relevant HLA type.

Sequencer: Illumina HiSeq 1500. TCRdb's own reprocessing of the public reads used fastp at Q25 and MiXCR and kept productive beta chains. Rows matching on CDR3 protein sequence are summarized as one entry with the most common DNA and genes. Here the sample has 650,000 to 900,000 distinct CDR3 sequences; 32% occur a single time. The top ten clones comprise around 11% of the sample. The treatment or condition label for this specimen denotes: in vitro stimulation with specific CMV peptide epitopes to enrich CMV-specific T cells. This receptor was taken from a human donor in good health (CMV status not recorded). Some clones in this sample may be carry-over from other donors' samples. The sequencing here drew on cultured CD8+ T cells from PBMCs, taken from culture after CMV antigen stimulation.

CDR3 loop: CSVEDLFGRGRSYNEQFF. The base sequence is TGCAGCGTTGAAGATCTTTTCGGGCGGGGGAGGTCCTACAATGAGCAGTTCTTC. Here the chain combines TRBV29-1 and TRBJ2-1; 7 junctional bases match TRBD2. Trimming accounts for 0 bases at V and 1 base at J, while the number of junction bases matched to no gene is 12. CDR1 SQVTM and CDR2 ANQGSEA were looked up in the germline V gene. Reading from cysteine to phenylalanine, the CDR3 counts 18 amino acids. Here the CDR3 DNA is all that survives: 54 bases in frame from base 1.